This T cell receptor beta chain appears in the sequencing data of a study of blood T cell repertoires in COVID-19. Study summary: Collection of acute and convalescent COVID-19 samples took place in the United States, Italy and Spain. PBMCs, B-cell-depleted T cells, or T cells provided the cDNA or gDNA that made up the material.

V shed 3 bases and J 9 bases; nucleotides not matched to a gene: 10. CDR3 size: 16 residues. The germline V gene has CDR1 LNHDA and CDR2 SQIVND (reference sequence). Per the original methods: For nucleated cells, counts were estimated from reference gene primer amplification. Some clones are missing from TCRdb's copy, which holds only in-frame ones; the method was immunoSEQ multiplex PCR. V, J and clone size were drawn from that table, and D and trimming were deduced from the DNA. The sample lists a few hundred thousand clones, about 88% occurring once. Source material: peripheral blood. The receptor comes from a woman between 40 and 50 years old who had recovered from COVID-19. V and J are TRBV19 and TRBJ1-6; TRBD1 agrees at 8 bases. The CDR3 loop reads CASSIGTGQGVSPLHF. The DNA of the CDR3 is TGTGCCAGTAGTATCGGGACAGGTCAGGGGGTTTCACCCCTCCACTTT.